One T cell receptor (beta chain) is described in this entry. The source of the sample is a study of lymphopenia after photon versus proton radiotherapy. Measured with immunoSEQ multiplex PCR; TCRdb has only the in-frame clones, and not every one. The sample lists tens of thousands of clones, just over 85% occurring once. V shed 8 bases and J shed 2 bases, with 18 bases lying between them. The CDR3 contains 15 residues. From germline, CDR1 is MNHNS and CDR2 SASEGT. The chain combines TRBV6-1 with TRBJ1-2; D is perhaps TRBD1 (6 bases). Sequencing was performed on peripheral blood, taken from a patient treated with proton-based radiotherapy. This clonotype originated in a woman in her seventies with pancreatic cancer. Some clones in this sample may be carry-over from other donors' samples. CDR3 nucleotides: TGTGCCAGCCTCCGGGACACCTATCAAAACTATGGCTACACCTTC. Translated: CASLRDTYQNYGYTF.